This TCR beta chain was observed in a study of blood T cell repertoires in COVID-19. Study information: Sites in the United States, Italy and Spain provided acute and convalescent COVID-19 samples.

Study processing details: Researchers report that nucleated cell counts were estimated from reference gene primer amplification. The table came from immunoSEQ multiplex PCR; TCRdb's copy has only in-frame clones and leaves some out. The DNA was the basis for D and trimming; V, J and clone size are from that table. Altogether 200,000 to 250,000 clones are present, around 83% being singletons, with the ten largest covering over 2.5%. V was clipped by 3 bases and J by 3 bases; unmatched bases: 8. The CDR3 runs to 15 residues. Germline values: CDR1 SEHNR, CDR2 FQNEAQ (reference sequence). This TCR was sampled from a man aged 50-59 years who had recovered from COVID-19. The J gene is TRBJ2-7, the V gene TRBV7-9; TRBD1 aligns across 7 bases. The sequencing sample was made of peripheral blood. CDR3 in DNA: TGTGCCAGCAGCTTGGGACAGAATCTATACTACGAGCAGTACTTC. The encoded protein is CASSLGQNLYYEQYF.